This TCR beta chain emerged from a study of cytomegalovirus exposure and HLA in healthy donors. In the study overall: Out of fewer than 400 genotyped donors, less than 85% belonged to the Caucasian-associated ancestry cluster. Study-wide results and limits: Association of 16,951 TCR beta sequences with HLA alleles was found at 0.05 false discovery rate in a later analysis. Only CMV serostatus was available as immune exposure information.

To note about this clone: The target antigen is unknown.

This PCR relied on a set of 60 Vbeta primers and 13 Jbeta primers. As handled by the study authors: Per a later analysis, the number of unique TCR beta chains was some 75 million, of which 9 million to 14 million were shared. Sequencing was performed with immunoSEQ multiplex PCR; in TCRdb, only in-frame clones are kept and a portion is missing. That table furnishes V, J and clone size, whereas the DNA furnished D and trimming. The repertoire holds 100,000 to 150,000 clones, with under 90% as singletons. V was cut by 5 bases and J by 1 base, with 9 bases left in between. Germline V lookup: CDR1 LNHDA, CDR2 SQIVND (reference sequence). The length of the CDR3 is 13 residues.

The specimen sequenced was PBMCs. The gene calls are TRBV19 and TRBJ2-7; D gene unclear. The TCR was taken from a woman aged 35 to 49 in good health and CMV-seronegative. The CDR3 loop is CASSRSISYEQYF. The CDR3 DNA follows: TGTGCCAGTAGTCGGTCGATATCCTACGAGCAGTACTTC.